This TCR beta chain was captured by sequencing in a study of CD8+ T cells in alopecia areata. Findings and limits, study-wide: Across lesional scalp, and particularly alopecia totalis/universalis, clonality surpassed that of normal scalp.

Looked up from germline, CDR1 is SQVTM and CDR2 is ANQGSEA. This CDR3 has 12 amino acids. Trimming took off 1 base at V and 4 bases at J, with 7 bases between the two ends. In its sample, this clone was seen a few times. Its antigen is unidentified. Investigators isolated RNA and reverse transcribed it into cDNA to act as the sequencing template. Sequencing used immunoSEQ multiplex PCR; TCRdb keeps in-frame clones, though not all of them. The sample consists of around 100,000 clones, approximately 58% of them appearing once. This clonotype was sampled from a human donor in good health. This chain connects TRBV29-1 to TRBJ1-1, with D hard to call. What was sequenced was CD4+ T cells sorted from blood. Here the CDR3 reads CSVEGWITEAFF. CDR3 DNA: TGCAGCGTTGAAGGGTGGATCACTGAAGCTTTCTTT.